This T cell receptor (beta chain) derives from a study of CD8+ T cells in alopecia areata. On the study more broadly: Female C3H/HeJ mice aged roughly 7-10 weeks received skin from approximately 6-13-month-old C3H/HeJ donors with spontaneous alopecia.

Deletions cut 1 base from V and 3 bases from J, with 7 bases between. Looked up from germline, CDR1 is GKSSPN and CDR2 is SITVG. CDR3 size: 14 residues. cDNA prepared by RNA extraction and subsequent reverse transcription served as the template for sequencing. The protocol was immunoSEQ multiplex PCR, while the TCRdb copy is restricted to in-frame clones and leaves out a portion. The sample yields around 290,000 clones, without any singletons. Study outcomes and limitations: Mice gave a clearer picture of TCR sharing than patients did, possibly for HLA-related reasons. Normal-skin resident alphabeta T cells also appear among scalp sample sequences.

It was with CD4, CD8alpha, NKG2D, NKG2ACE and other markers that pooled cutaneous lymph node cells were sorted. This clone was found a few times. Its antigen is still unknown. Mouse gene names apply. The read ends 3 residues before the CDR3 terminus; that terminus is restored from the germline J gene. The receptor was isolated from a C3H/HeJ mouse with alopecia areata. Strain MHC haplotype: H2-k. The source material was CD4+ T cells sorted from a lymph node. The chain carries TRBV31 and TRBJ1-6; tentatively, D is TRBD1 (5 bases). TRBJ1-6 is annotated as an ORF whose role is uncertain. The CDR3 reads CAWSQDIYNSPLYF. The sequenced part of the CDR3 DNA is TGTGCCTGGAGTCAGGACATCTATAATTCGCCC.